These T cell receptor beta chains were read from a single sample in a study of T cell responses to AZD1222 COVID-19 vaccine. Only in-frame clones appear in the TCRdb table, and some are missing; sequencing was by immunoSEQ multiplex PCR. The sample holds tens of thousands of clones; roughly nine tenths are singletons and the top ten take roughly 2.7%. The sample here was peripheral blood, taken 28 days after the second AZD1222 dose. Receptors originate from an adult who received the AZD1222 COVID-19 vaccine. Each CDR3 is given with its conserved first and last residue. The D gene is left open where the match is weak. Clone size is shown for a subset of rows, as once, few, many or a class of expanded clone.

v_call,d_call,clone_size,cdr3_length,j_call,cdr3_aa,cdr3_nt
TRBV18,-,-,14,TRBJ2-3,CASSPRPGTDTQYF,TGTGCCAGCTCACCACGACCGGGAACAGATACGCAGTATTTT
TRBV2,-,once,14,TRBJ1-1,CASSLHEGSTEAFF,TGTGCCAGCAGTTTGCACGAGGGGAGCACTGAAGCTTTCTTT
TRBV3-1/TRBV3-2,-,-,15,TRBJ2-2,CASSPKGQNTGELFF,TGTGCCAGCAGCCCGAAGGGACAAAACACCGGGGAGCTGTTTTTT
TRBV30,-,-,14,TRBJ1-3,CARGTGVSGNTIYF,TGTGCCAGGGGTACGGGGGTCTCTGGAAACACCATATATTTT
TRBV27,TRBD1,once,14,TRBJ1-1,CASSRGRWGTEAFF,TGTGCCAGCAGCAGGGGGCGGTGGGGCACTGAAGCTTTCTTT
TRBV11-2,TRBD2,-,16,TRBJ2-5,CASSSGLAGSQETQYF,TGTGCCAGCAGCTCCGGACTAGCGGGGTCACAAGAGACCCAGTACTTC
TRBV7-3,-,-,15,TRBJ2-7,CASSLTAGGGYEQYF,TGTGCCAGCAGCTTAACGGCAGGGGGAGGCTACGAGCAGTACTTC
TRBV12-3/TRBV12-4,TRBD2,-,13,TRBJ2-7,CASTSGSNYEQYF,TGTGCCAGCACCAGCGGGAGTAACTACGAGCAGTACTTC
TRBV15,TRBD1,-,17,TRBJ2-5,CATSRNAGTGGKETQYF,TGTGCCACCAGCAGGAATGCCGGGACAGGGGGCAAGGAGACCCAGTACTTC
TRBV12-3/TRBV12-4,TRBD2,-,12,TRBJ2-7,CASSGGAYEQYF,TGTGCCAGCAGCGGGGGGGCCTACGAGCAGTACTTC
TRBV27,TRBD1,-,15,TRBJ2-5,CANFVEDRVQETQYF,TGTGCCAATTTCGTTGAGGACAGGGTCCAAGAGACCCAGTACTTC
TRBV13,-,-,13,TRBJ1-2,CASSLGERYGYTF,TGTGCCAGCAGCTTAGGGGAACGGTATGGCTACACCTTC
TRBV19,TRBD1,-,16,TRBJ2-6,CASSIEQGTGANVLTF,TGTGCCAGTAGTATCGAACAGGGGACTGGGGCCAACGTCCTGACTTTC
TRBV20-1,-,medium-sized,11,TRBJ1-1,CSARGGTEAFF,TGCAGTGCTAGAGGGGGGACTGAAGCTTTCTTT
TRBV19,-,-,14,TRBJ1-3,CASSMTRDGNTIYF,TGTGCCAGTAGTATGACCAGGGACGGAAACACCATATATTTT
TRBV7-3,TRBD1,-,14,TRBJ1-2,CASSAGQGGYGYTF,TGTGCCAGCAGCGCGGGACAGGGAGGCTATGGCTACACCTTC
TRBV5-1,TRBD2,-,18,TRBJ2-1,CASSSLAGGSISYNEQFF,TGCGCCAGCAGTAGCTTGGCGGGAGGCTCCATATCCTACAATGAGCAGTTCTTC